What follows are 26 T cell receptor beta chains derived from one specimen sequenced in a study of shared clonotypes between healthy human individuals. Libraries were prepared by immunoSEQ multiplex PCR; TCRdb keeps only in-frame clonotypes and omits some of them. The table shows about 2.1 million clones, with approximately 92% occurring only once. CD8 cells classed as naive were CD45RO-negative and positively selected for CCR7, excluding terminally differentiated effector memory CD45RA+ cells. Material for sequencing was naive CD8+ T cells from PBMCs. Source of these receptors: a man between 18 and 35 years old in good health. Some clones in this sample may be carry-over from other donors' samples.

The J gene is TRBJ1-1, the V gene TRBV10-3; D perhaps matches TRBD1 (6 bases). The CDR3 length is 13 residues. V was shortened by 4 bases and J by 4 bases, with 10 bases between the two germline ends. Per germline, CDR1 ENHRY and CDR2 SYGVKD. The CDR3 reads CAISGGASTEAFF. The DNA for the CDR3 is TGTGCCATCAGTGGGGGGGCTAGCACTGAAGCTTTCTTT.

The V and J genes are TRBV7-6 and TRBJ1-1; possibly TRBD1 for D (5 bases). Trimming cost V 5 bases and J 3 bases, with 10 bases left between them. This CDR3 has 13 residues. CDR1 is SGHVS and CDR2 is FNYEAQ in the germline V gene. CDR3 nucleotide sequence: TGTGCCAGCAGCGCTGACAGAGACACTGAAGCTTTCTTT. This encodes CASSADRDTEAFF. The entire variable domain, with the rest obtained from reference TRBV7-6 and TRBJ1-1, is as follows: GAGVSQSPRYKVTKRGQDVALRCDPISGHVSLYWYRQALGQGPEFLTYFNYEAQQDKSGLPNDRFSAERPEGSISTLTIQRTEQRDSAMYRCASSADRDTEAFFGQGTRLTVV.

The V gene is TRBV7-6, the J gene TRBJ2-3; TRBD2 matches at 12 bases. The germline gives CDR1 SGHVS, CDR2 FNYEAQ. CDR3 size: 16 residues. The V and J ends lost 2 bases and 6 bases, in that order; junction bases with no gene match: 6. The CDR3 DNA is TGTGCCAGCAGCTTACTAGCGGGAGGGCCAAGGGATACGCAGTATTTT. Its protein is CASSLLAGGPRDTQYF.

The J gene is TRBJ1-2, the V gene TRBV5-1; 8 nucleotides line up with TRBD1. The CDR3 is 15 amino acids. Germline CDR1 SGHRS, CDR2 YFSETQ. J gave up 4 bases and V 0 bases, and 5 bases lay outside the gene matches. DNA for the CDR3: TGCGCCAGCAGCTTGGGACAGGGGCCGAGCTATGGCTACACCTTC. It is translated as CASSLGQGPSYGYTF.

The sample holds one count of this clone. The V gene is TRBV28, the J gene TRBJ2-1, with 7 nucleotides matching TRBD1. The CDR3 contains 20 residues. CDR1 MDHEN and CDR2 SYDVKM come from the germline V gene. V lost 5 bases, J lost 3 bases, and 22 bases stayed unmatched. The CDR3, as DNA: TGTGCCAGCAGTCCCACCCCGGGACAGTACCGCTATCCGCACTACAATGAGCAGTTCTTC. Translating gives CASSPTPGQYRYPHYNEQFF. The whole variable domain, filled in from reference TRBV28 and TRBJ2-1, reads DVKVTQSSRYLVKRTGEKVFLECVQDMDHENMFWYRQDPGLGLRLIYFSYDVKMKEKGDIPEGYSVSREKKERFSLILESASTNQTSMYLCASSPTPGQYRYPHYNEQFFGPGTRLTVL.

To note about this clone: Other DNA sequences within the sample encode an identical CDR3. The chain couples TRBV7-9 to TRBJ1-1; D not certain. There are 12 residues in the CDR3. The V end was cut by 1 base, the J end by 4 bases, with 4 bases between. Per the germline V gene, CDR1 is SEHNR and CDR2 is FQNEAQ (reference sequence). This chain's CDR3 is CASSLGRTEAFF. The CDR3 coding sequence is TGTGCCAGCAGCTTAGGGCGCACTGAAGCTTTCTTT.

This rearrangement joins TRBV4-2 to TRBJ2-7; TRBD2 agrees at 10 bases. Germline trimming cut 2 bases from V and 3 bases from J; bases unmatched to any gene: 7. CDR3 length: 16 residues. CDR1 is LGHNA and CDR2 is YNFKEQ in the germline V gene. The DNA for the CDR3 is TGTGCCAGCAGCCAATTGGGACTAGCGCTCATCTACGAGCAGTACTTC. Translation: CASSQLGLALIYEQYF.

This chain links TRBV16 with TRBJ2-2; 10 bases match TRBD2. This CDR3 comprises 14 residues. V trimming: 5 bases; J trimming: 5 bases; junction bases outside the gene matches: 2. Germline V gives CDR1 KGHSY, CDR2 FQNENV. CDR3 amino acids: CASSRGLATGELFF. In nucleotides, the CDR3 is TGTGCCAGCAGCAGGGGACTAGCGACCGGGGAGCTGTTTTTT.

Of note for this clone: An end of the junction differs from the germline gene, which may be a read error. The chain uses TRBV7-3 and TRBJ1-1; D not resolved. There are 13 residues in the CDR3. Germline CDR1 and CDR2: SGHTA and FQGTGA. CDR3 DNA: TGCGCCAGCAGCCCTTCGGCGGGAACTGAAGCTTTCTTT. Protein sequence: CASSPSAGTEAFF.

The V call is TRBV11-2, the J call TRBJ2-7; TRBD1 matches at 8 bases. CDR1 and CDR2 from the germline V gene are SGHAT and FQNNGV. The CDR3 runs to 14 residues. V gave up 4 bases and J gave up 6 bases; unmatched junction bases: 8. The CDR3 sequence: CASSWGTGTREQYF. The CDR3 nucleotides are TGTGCCAGCAGCTGGGGGACAGGAACTCGCGAGCAGTACTTC.

This clone was found once. The chain combines TRBV11-3 with TRBJ2-5; 8 nucleotides agree with TRBD1. Germline V gene data show CDR1 as SGHNT and CDR2 as YENEEA. With 5 bases clipped from V and 7 bases from J, the junction kept 15 bases outside the gene matches. The CDR3 runs 16 residues. Here the CDR3 DNA reads TGTGCCAGCAGCACCCGGACAGGGTATGGGTCGGGGACCCAGTACTTC. Protein: CASSTRTGYGSGTQYF. The full variable domain, in which reference TRBV11-3 and TRBJ2-5 provide the parts outside the CDR3, is EAGVVQSPRYKIIEKKQPVAFWCNPISGHNTLYWYLQNLGQGPELLIRYENEEAVDDSQLPKDRFSAERLKGVDSTLKIQPAELGDSAVYLCASSTRTGYGSGTQYFGPGTRLLVL.

V gene TRBV13 combines with J gene TRBJ2-7; D not resolved. The V gene's germline CDR1 is PRHDT and CDR2 FYEKMQ (reference sequence). The CDR3 runs 14 residues. Trimming took off 2 bases at V and 5 bases at J, with 13 bases between the two ends. The CDR3 reads CASSLKSVLDEQYF. DNA for the CDR3: TGTGCCAGCAGCTTAAAGAGCGTTTTGGACGAGCAGTACTTC.

This chain uses TRBV10-3 with TRBJ2-7, with 16 bases that match TRBD2. Germline V gene sequence: CDR1 ENHRY, CDR2 SYGVKD. This CDR3 spans 15 amino acids. V shed 10 bases and J 4 bases; nucleotides not matched to a gene: 7. The CDR3 DNA reads TGTGCCACCTTTGGGACTAGCGGGGGGGAGTACGAGCAGTACTTC. It encodes CATFGTSGGEYEQYF.

V is TRBV9 and J is TRBJ1-2; perhaps TRBD1 as D (6 bases). The CDR3 is 16 amino acids. CDR1 SGDLS and CDR2 YYNGEE come from the germline V gene. Trimming left V 4 bases short and J 0 bases short, with 16 bases between. CDR3: CASSPEDSKSNYGYTF. The CDR3 DNA sequence: TGTGCCAGCAGCCCCGAGGACAGTAAGTCTAACTATGGCTACACCTTC. The full variable domain, its missing parts supplied by reference TRBV9 and TRBJ1-2, is DSGVTQTPKHLITATGQRVTLRCSPRSGDLSVYWYQQSLDQGLQFLIQYYNGEERAKGNILERFSAQQFPDLHSELNLSSLELGDSALYFCASSPEDSKSNYGYTFGSGTRLTVV.

The V gene is TRBV25-1, the J gene TRBJ2-7, with D perhaps TRBD2 (6 bases). The CDR3 length is 14 residues. Germline V gene data show CDR1 as MGHDK and CDR2 as SYGVNS. Trimming left V 6 bases short and J 7 bases short, with 19 bases between. The chain's CDR3 is CASSPGLAMREQYF. Here the CDR3 DNA reads TGTGCCAGCAGCCCGGGACTCGCCATGCGGGAGCAGTACTTC.

This chain links TRBV6-5 with TRBJ2-1; 8 positions match TRBD1. The CDR3 length is 15 residues. Germline CDR1 MNHEY, CDR2 SVGAGI. The junction had 9 bases not matched to a gene; V was cut back by 5 bases and J by 6 bases. CDR3 DNA sequence: TGTGCCAGCAGTAACTACAGGGGGGAGTTCAATGAGCAGTTCTTC. Amino acids: CASSNYRGEFNEQFF.

This clone was seen a single time. The chain is built from TRBV21-1 and TRBJ1-5; the D segment call TRBD1 is taken from the table without a DNA check. TRBV21-1 is an annotated pseudogene. There are 15 residues in the CDR3. The CDR3, as DNA: TGTGCCAGCAGCAAGGGACAGACCTACAATCAGCCCCAGCATTTT. Residues: CASSKGQTYNQPQHF.

The J gene is TRBJ2-7, the V gene TRBV5-8; possible D gene TRBD1, 6 bases. Trimming took 2 bases from V and 6 from J, leaving 12 bases between them. This CDR3 contains 13 residues. CDR1 SGHTS and CDR2 YDEGEE come from the germline V gene. The CDR3 is CASSFRGRGEQYF. The CDR3, as DNA: TGTGCCAGCAGCTTCAGGGGTAGGGGCGAGCAGTACTTC.

The chain joins TRBV11-3 to TRBJ2-2; tentatively, D is TRBD2 (6 bases). Germline-derived CDR1 and CDR2 are SGHNT and YENEEA. The CDR3 consists of 17 residues. The germline V and J ends were trimmed by 0 bases and 4 bases, with 15 bases remaining between them. CDR3 sequence: CASSLDPGGVGTGELFF. For the CDR3, the DNA is TGTGCCAGCAGCTTAGATCCAGGAGGGGTGGGCACCGGGGAGCTGTTTTTT.

The rearrangement uses TRBV19 and TRBJ1-4; maybe TRBD1 (6 bases). The germline V gene encodes CDR1 LNHDA and CDR2 SQIVND (reference sequence). This CDR3 has 14 residues. Trimming took 7 bases from V and 0 from J, leaving 9 bases between them. CDR3 coding DNA: TGTGCCAGTACCCACAGGGCAACTAATGAAAAACTGTTTTTT. Encoded protein: CASTHRATNEKLFF.

This chain uses TRBV5-1 with TRBJ2-1, with 9 nucleotides matching TRBD2. After removal of 3 bases from V and 8 bases from J, the junction contained 6 bases not matched to a gene. Per germline, CDR1 SGHRS and CDR2 YFSETQ. The CDR3 runs 14 residues. Here the CDR3 reads CASSSGLAVDEQFF. CDR3 nucleotides: TGCGCCAGCAGCTCGGGACTAGCTGTGGATGAGCAGTTCTTC.

This clone was counted once. The V gene is TRBV2, the J gene TRBJ1-4, with TRBD1 matching 10 bases. This CDR3 spans 15 amino acids. The V segment lost 6 bases and the J segment 10 bases; nucleotides outside the gene matches: 11. Germline-derived CDR1 and CDR2 are SNHLY and FYNNEI. The CDR3, as DNA: TGTGCCAGCAGGCCCCCGGGACAGGGGCCTTCAAAACTGTTTTTT. It codes for CASRPPGQGPSKLFF.

V usage is TRBV28 and J usage is TRBJ1-4; 10 bases match TRBD1. J lost 7 bases, V lost 5 bases, and 10 bases had no gene match. Looked up from germline, CDR1 is MDHEN and CDR2 is SYDVKM. The CDR3 length is 16 residues. The CDR3 DNA follows: TGTGCCAGCAGTCCCACCGGGACAGGGGAGTTTGAAAAACTGTTTTTT. This codes for CASSPTGTGEFEKLFF.

The V gene is TRBV28, the J gene TRBJ2-2; D unclear. Germline CDR1 and CDR2: MDHEN and SYDVKM. Trimming took off 7 bases at V and 2 bases at J, with 11 bases between the two ends. The CDR3 has 14 amino acids. CDR3 in amino acids: CASTPDSNTGELFF. CDR3 nucleotides: TGTGCCAGCACCCCCGATAGTAACACCGGGGAGCTGTTTTTT.

A note on this clone: Germline is not matched at one junction end, which may reflect a read error. Here the CDR3 reads CASRVTEASDQPQHF. For the CDR3, the DNA is TGTGCCAGCAGGGTGACTGAGGCTAGCGATCAGCCCCAGCATTTT. The chain recombines TRBV6-1 with TRBJ1-5, with D uncertain. CDR3 length: 15 amino acids. Germline assignment: CDR1 MNHNS and CDR2 SASEGT.

J is TRBJ1-1 and V is TRBV7-3; D unresolved. Germline CDR1 SGHTA, CDR2 FQGTGA. The germline V and J ends were trimmed by 4 bases and 3 bases, with 15 bases remaining between them. This CDR3 has 15 amino acids. DNA of the CDR3: TGTGCCAGCAGCTCGGCCGGTGGGTCGGACACTGAAGCTTTCTTT. Protein product: CASSSAGGSDTEAFF.